Given below is one T cell receptor (beta chain) in context. Authors' data handling: Cell counts per sample came from amplifying reference gene primers. Clones were read by immunoSEQ multiplex PCR, and TCRdb kept only the in-frame ones, dropping some. The DNA gave D and trimming, while V, J and clone size come from that table. The sample holds approximately 170,000 clones, around 84% seen once. The data are from a study of blood T cell repertoires in COVID-19. Sequenced: PBMCs or T cells enriched from blood (not recorded which). The receptor was derived from a woman aged 50 to 60 who had recovered from COVID-19.

The CDR3 is CASSAVVQGSSPLHF. CDR3 bases: TGTGCCAGCAGCGCAGTCGTCCAGGGGAGTTCACCCCTCCACTTT. This chain links TRBV7-2 with TRBJ1-6, with a weak D call TRBD1 (6 bases). CDR1 is SGHTA, CDR2 FQGNSA, per germline. V was pared by 5 bases and J by 9 bases, with 17 bases between. This CDR3 has 15 residues.